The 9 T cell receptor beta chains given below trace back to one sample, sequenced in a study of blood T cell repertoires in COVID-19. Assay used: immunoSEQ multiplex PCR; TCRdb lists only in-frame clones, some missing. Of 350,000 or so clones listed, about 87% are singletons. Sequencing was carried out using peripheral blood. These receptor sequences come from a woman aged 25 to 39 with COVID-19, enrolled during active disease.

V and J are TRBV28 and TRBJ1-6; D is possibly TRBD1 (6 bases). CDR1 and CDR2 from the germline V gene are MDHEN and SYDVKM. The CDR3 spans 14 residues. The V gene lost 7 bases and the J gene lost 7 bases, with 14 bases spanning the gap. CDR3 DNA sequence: TGTGCCAGCATTCAGGGAGGGGGAAATTCACCCCTCCACTTT. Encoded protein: CASIQGGGNSPLHF.

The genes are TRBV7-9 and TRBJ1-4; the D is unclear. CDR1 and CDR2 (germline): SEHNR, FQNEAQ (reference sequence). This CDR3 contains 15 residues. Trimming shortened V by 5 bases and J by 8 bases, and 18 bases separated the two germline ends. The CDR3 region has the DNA TGTGCCAGCAGCCTAACCCGGGGAGGAGGAGAAAAACTGTTTTTT. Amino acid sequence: CASSLTRGGGEKLFF.

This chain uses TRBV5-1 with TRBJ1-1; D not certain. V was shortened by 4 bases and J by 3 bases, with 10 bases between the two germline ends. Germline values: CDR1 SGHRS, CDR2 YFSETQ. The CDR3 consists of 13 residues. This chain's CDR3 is CASSQPRDTEAFF. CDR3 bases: TGCGCCAGCAGCCAACCGAGGGACACTGAAGCTTTCTTT.

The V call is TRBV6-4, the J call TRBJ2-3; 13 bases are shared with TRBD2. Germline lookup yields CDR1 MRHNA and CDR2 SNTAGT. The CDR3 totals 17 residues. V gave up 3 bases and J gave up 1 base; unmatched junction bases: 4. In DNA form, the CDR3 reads TGTGCCAGCAGTGAAGGGACTAGCGGGGTGGGCACAGATACGCAGTATTTT. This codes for CASSEGTSGVGTDTQYF.

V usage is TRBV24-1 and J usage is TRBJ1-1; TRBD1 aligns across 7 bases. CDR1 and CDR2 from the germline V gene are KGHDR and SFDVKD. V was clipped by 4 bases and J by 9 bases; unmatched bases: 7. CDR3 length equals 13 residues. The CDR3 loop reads CATSDTDRKQAFF. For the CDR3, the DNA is TGTGCCACCAGTGACACGGACAGGAAACAAGCTTTCTTT.

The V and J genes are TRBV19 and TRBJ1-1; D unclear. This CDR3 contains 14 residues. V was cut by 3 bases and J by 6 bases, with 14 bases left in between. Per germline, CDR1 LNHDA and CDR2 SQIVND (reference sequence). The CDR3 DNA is TGTGCCAGTAGTATTTCCAGGATCAAATCTGAAGCTTTCTTT. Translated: CASSISRIKSEAFF.

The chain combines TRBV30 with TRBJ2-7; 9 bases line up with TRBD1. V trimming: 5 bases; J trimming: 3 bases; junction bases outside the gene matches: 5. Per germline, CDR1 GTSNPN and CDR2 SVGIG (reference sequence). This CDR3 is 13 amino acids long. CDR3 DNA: TGTGCCTGGGCGACAGGGGGGAGCTACGAGCAGTACTTC. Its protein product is CAWATGGSYEQYF.

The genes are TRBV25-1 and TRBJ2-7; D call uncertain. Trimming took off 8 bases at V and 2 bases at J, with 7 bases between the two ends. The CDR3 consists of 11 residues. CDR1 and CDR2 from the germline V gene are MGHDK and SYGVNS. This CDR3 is CASLVPYEQYV. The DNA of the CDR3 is TGTGCCAGCCTAGTCCCCTACGAGCAGTACGTC.

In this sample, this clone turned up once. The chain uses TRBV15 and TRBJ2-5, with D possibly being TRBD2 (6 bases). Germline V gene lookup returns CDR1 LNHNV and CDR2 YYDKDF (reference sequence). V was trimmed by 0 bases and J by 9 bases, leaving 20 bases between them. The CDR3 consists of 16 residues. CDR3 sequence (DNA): TGTGCCACCAGCAGAGATTCGTCGACAGTGGGAGGTGCCCAGTACTTC. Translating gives CATSRDSSTVGGAQYF.